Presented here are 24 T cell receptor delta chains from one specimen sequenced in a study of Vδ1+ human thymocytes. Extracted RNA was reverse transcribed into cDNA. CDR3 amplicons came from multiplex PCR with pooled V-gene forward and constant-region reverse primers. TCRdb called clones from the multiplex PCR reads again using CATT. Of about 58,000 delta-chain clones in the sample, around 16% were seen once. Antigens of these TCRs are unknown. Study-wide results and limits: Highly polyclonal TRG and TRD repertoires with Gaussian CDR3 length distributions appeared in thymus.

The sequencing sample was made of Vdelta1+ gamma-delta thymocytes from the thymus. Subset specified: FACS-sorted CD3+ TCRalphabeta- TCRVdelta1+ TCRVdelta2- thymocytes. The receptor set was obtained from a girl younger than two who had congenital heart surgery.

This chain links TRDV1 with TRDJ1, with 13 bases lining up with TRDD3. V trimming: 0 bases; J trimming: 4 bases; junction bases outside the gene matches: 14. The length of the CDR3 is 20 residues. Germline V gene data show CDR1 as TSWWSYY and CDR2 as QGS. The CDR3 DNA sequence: TGTGCTCTTGGGGAACTATCGGCCTACTGGGGGATACGCGGGGTCGATAAACTCATCTTT. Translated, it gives CALGELSAYWGIRGVDKLIF.

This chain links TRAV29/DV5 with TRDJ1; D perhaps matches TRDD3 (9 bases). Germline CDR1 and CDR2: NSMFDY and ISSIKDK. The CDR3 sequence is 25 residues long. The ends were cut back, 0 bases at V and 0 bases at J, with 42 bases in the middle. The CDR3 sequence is CAASAASYPTKTGGLHPLYTDKLIF. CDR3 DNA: TGTGCAGCAAGCGCGGCTTCCTACCCTACCAAGACTGGGGGACTACATCCGTTGTACACCGATAAACTCATCTTT.

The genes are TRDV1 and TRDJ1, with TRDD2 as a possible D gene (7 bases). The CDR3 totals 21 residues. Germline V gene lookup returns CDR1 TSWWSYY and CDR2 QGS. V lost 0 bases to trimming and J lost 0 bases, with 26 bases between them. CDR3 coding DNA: TGTGCTCTTGGGGAACTCTTTCCTACCCCACCGGATACCCCGTACACCGATAAACTCATCTTT. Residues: CALGELFPTPPDTPYTDKLIF.

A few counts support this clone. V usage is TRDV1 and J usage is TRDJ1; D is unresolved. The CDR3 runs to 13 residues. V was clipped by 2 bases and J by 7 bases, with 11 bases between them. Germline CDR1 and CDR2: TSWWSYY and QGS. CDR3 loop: CALGEYHRVKLIF. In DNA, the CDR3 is TGTGCTCTTGGGGAATATCACCGAGTTAAACTCATCTTT.

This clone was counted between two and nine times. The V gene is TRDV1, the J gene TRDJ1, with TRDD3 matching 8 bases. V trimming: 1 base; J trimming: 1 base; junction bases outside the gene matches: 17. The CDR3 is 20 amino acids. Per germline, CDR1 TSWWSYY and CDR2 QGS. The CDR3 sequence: CALGEPQGIPPVCSTDKLIF. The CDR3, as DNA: TGTGCTCTTGGGGAACCACAGGGGATACCTCCTGTTTGTTCCACCGATAAACTCATCTTT.

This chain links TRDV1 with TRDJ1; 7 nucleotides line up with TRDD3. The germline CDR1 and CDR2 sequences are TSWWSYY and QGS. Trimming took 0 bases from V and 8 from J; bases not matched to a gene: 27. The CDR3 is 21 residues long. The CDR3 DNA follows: TGTGCTCTTGGGGAACTTCCAAAGGACTGGGGACTACTTAGAGGGCCTGGGAAACTCATCTTT. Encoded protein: CALGELPKDWGLLRGPGKLIF.

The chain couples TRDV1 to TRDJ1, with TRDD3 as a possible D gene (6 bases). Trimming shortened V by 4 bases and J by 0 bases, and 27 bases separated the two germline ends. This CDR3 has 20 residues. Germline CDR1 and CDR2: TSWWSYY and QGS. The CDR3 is CALGAVPRQAGDLYTDKLIF. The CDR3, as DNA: TGTGCTCTTGGGGCGGTACCAAGGCAGGCGGGGGACTTGTACACCGATAAACTCATCTTT.

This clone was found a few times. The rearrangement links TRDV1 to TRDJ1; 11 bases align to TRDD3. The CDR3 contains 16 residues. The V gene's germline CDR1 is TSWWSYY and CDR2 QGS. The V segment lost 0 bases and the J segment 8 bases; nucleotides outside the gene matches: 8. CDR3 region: CALGELAWGILGKLIF. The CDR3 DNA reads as TGTGCTCTTGGGGAACTAGCCTGGGGGATACTCGGGAAACTCATCTTT.

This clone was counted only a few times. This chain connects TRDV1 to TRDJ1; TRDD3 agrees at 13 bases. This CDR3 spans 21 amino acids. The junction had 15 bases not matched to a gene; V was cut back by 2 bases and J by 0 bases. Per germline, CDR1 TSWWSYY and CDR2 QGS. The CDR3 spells CALGEGGSRNWGIRNTDKLIF. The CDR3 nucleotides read TGTGCTCTTGGGGAAGGTGGATCTCGGAACTGGGGGATACGGAACACCGATAAACTCATCTTT.

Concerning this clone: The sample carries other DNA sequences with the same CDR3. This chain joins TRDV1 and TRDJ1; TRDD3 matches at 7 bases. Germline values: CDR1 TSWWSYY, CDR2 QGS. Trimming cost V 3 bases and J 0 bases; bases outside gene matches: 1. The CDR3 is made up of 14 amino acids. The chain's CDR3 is CALGEGGYTDKLIF. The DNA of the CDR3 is TGTGCTCTTGGGGAGGGGGGATACACCGATAAACTCATCTTT.

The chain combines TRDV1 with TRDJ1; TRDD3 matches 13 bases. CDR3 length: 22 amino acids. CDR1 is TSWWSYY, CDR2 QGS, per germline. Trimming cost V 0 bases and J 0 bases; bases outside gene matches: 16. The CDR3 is CALGELFGTGGYASIYTDKLIF. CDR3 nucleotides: TGTGCTCTTGGGGAACTTTTCGGTACTGGGGGATACGCGTCCATTTACACCGATAAACTCATCTTT.

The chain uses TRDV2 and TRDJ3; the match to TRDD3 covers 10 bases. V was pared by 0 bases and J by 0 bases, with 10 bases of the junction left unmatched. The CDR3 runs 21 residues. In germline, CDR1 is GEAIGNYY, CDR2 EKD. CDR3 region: CACDTGSGGYRPSWDTRQMFF. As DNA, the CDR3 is TGTGCCTGTGACACCGGATCTGGGGGATATAGGCCCTCCTGGGACACCCGACAGATGTTTTTC.

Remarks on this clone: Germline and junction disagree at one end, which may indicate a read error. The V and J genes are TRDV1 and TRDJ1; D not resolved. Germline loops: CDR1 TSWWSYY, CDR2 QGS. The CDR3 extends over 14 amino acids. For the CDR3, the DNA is TGTGCTCTTGTGGAACTTAAGTACACCGATAAACTCATCTTT. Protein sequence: CALVELKYTDKLIF.

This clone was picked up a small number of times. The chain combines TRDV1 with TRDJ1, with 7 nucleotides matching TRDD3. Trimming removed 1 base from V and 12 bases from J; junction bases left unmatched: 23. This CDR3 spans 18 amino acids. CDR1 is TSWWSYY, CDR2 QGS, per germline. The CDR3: CALGEHIPPLGGPLEVIF. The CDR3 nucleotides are TGTGCTCTTGGGGAACATATCCCCCCTCTGGGGGGTCCCTTGGAGGTCATCTTT.

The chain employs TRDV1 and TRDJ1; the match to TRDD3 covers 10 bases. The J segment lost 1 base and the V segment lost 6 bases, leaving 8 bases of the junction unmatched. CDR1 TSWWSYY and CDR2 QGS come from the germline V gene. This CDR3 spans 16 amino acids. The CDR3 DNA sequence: TGTGCTCTTGGTTGGGGGATACACGTGGGCACCGATAAACTCATCTTT. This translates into CALGWGIHVGTDKLIF.

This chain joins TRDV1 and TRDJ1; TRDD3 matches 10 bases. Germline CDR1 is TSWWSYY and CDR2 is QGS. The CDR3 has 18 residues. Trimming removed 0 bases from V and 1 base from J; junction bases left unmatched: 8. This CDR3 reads CALGELLLGDPITDKLIF. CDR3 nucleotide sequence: TGTGCTCTTGGGGAACTTCTACTGGGGGATCCCATCACCGATAAACTCATCTTT.

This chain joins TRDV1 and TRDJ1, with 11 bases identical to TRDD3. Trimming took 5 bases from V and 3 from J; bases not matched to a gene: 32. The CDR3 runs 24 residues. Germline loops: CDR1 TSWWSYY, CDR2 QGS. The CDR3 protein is CALGQPQSLLGDNREAGGADKLIF. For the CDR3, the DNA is TGTGCTCTTGGGCAACCCCAGTCCCTACTGGGGGATAATAGGGAGGCGGGGGGGGCCGATAAACTCATCTTT.

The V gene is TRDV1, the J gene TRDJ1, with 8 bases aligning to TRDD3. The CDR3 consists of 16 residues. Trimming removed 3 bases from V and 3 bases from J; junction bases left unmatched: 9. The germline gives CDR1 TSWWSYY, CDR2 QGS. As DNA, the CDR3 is TGTGCTCTTGGGGACTCGGGGGCGGGGATACCCGATAAACTCATCTTT. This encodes CALGDSGAGIPDKLIF.

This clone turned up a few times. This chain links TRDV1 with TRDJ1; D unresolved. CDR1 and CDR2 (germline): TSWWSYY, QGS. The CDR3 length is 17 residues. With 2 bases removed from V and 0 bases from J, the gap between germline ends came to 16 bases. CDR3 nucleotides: TGTGCTCTTGGGGAAACACCCAGCACGACCTACACCGATAAACTCATCTTT. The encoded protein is CALGETPSTTYTDKLIF.

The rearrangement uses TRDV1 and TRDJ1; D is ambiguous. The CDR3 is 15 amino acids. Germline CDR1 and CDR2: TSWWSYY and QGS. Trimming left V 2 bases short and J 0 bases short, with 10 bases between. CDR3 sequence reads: CALGESRPYTDKLIF. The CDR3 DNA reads TGTGCTCTTGGGGAAAGCCGCCCGTACACCGATAAACTCATCTTT.

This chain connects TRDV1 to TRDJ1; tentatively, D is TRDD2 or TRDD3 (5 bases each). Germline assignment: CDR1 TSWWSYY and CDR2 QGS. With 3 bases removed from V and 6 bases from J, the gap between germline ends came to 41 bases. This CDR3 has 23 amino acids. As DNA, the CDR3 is TGTGCTCTTGGGGACATACGAGGGAGAGCTCATCTTGCCTTCGCCCCGTACGTTAATAAACTCATCTTT. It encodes CALGDIRGRAHLAFAPYVNKLIF.

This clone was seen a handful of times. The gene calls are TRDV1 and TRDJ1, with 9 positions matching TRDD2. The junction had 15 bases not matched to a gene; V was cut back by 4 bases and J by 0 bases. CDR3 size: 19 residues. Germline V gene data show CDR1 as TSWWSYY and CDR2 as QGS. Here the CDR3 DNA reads TGTGCTCTTGGGGCCTTCCTACCGGATGGGGATCCCAACACCGATAAACTCATCTTT. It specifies CALGAFLPDGDPNTDKLIF.

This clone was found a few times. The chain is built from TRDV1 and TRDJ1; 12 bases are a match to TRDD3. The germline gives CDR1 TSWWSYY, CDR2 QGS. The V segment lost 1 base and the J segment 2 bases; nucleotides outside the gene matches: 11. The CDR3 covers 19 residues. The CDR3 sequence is CALGEPRAWGIRKTDKLIF. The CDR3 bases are TGTGCTCTTGGGGAACCACGAGCCTGGGGGATACGCAAGACCGATAAACTCATCTTT.

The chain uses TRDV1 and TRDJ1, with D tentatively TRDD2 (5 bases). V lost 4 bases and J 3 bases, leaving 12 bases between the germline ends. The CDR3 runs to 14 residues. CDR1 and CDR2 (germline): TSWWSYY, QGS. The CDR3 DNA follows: TGTGCTCTTGGGGTTCCTCCAGGGGCCGATAAACTCATCTTT. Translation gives CALGVPPGADKLIF.